This entry describes one TCR beta chain. It has no known antigen specificity. One base away there is no much larger clone; base qualities are not given. This sample is part of a study of post-analysis software for immune sequencing data (dated by TCRdb to the mid-2010s). Context from the whole study: Recorded disease courses included relapsing-remitting, secondary progressive and progressive-relapsing multiple sclerosis, with some patients lacking subtype annotation. The multiple sclerosis patient repertoires were compared with 10 to 12 previously published healthy control repertoires from donors aged about 6 to 26 years. A subset of samples was prepared in parallel using single-end sample barcoding, then pooled and co-amplified after Illumina adapter ligation.

TCR beta repertoires were profiled from peripheral blood of roughly 13 young patients with multiple sclerosis to demonstrate the VDJtools post-analysis software. Multiple sclerosis patients were children and adolescents aged roughly 6 to 17 years. Per the germline V gene, MNHEY is the CDR1 and SVGAGI is the CDR2. V sheds 7 bases and J sheds 4 bases, leaving 18 bases between their ends. The CDR3, cysteine through phenylalanine, is 15 amino acids long. Here the CDR3 DNA is all that survives: 45 bases in frame from base 1. Receptor libraries were prepared by PCR. Sequencing relied on an Illumina HiSeq 2500. Unique molecular identifiers were incorporated into TCR beta cDNA libraries to reduce PCR and sequencing biases. Some 500,000 cDNA molecules were obtained for every 1 to 10 million input T cells, so each molecule roughly corresponded to one T cell. The same protocol used for the earlier healthy control dataset was applied to prepare and sequence the patient libraries. Within a given batch, samples were prepared together, multiplexed and sequenced on the same HiSeq lane. In the authors' own workflow: Raw barcoded reads were processed with MIGEC, discarding single-read molecular identifier groups before consensus assembly and CDR3 extraction. Clonotype tables were post-analysed with VDJtools, normalizing diversity by down-sampling all datasets to the smallest sample size. Repertoire overlap clustering matched CDR3 amino acid but not nucleotide sequences to correct batch-related cross-sample contamination. Using fastp at Q25 and MiXCR, TCRdb reprocessed the public reads and kept productive beta chains. Each entry is one CDR3 protein sequence, shown with its most common DNA and genes. The V and J calls reflect TCRdb's pipeline rather than the authors' work. For this sample the table gives about 770,000 distinct CDR3 sequences, of which around 45% were detected only once. Together, the top ten hold 4.9% of the sample.

What the research found in general, with its limitations: Multiple sclerosis patients had significantly lower normalized Chao1 diversity than controls, a result that suggests substantial peripheral T-cell clonal expansion. Direct clustering with F measure revealed strong co-clustering of samples prepared in the same batch, which led to a batch-effect correction. The multiple sclerosis patient group was slightly younger than the control group. Roughly 5 TRBV segments, including TRBV5-6, TRBV5-1 and TRBV20-1, were significantly more frequent in patients than controls.

The receptor was isolated from a girl aged 5-17 years with multiple sclerosis. Sequenced material: blood. This chain is built from TRBV6-5 and TRBJ2-3; the D region possibly corresponds to TRBD2 (6 bases align). The CDR3 has the sequence CASNKGLPRADTQYF. The sequenced DNA: TGTGCCAGCAATAAGGGACTGCCGCGGGCAGATACGCAGTATTTT.